Below are 8 T cell receptor beta chains sequenced from a single sample in a study of shared clonotypes between healthy human individuals. Clones were sequenced by immunoSEQ multiplex PCR, and TCRdb holds only the in-frame ones, with some missing. The sample has roughly 2,300,000 clones, roughly 90% seen once. The source material was naive CD4+ T cells from PBMCs. Subset defined: CD45RA+ positively selected. Source of these receptors: a man younger than 35 in good health. Some clones in this sample may be carry-over from other donors' samples.

The CDR3 here is CAISGGETTEAFF. DNA of the CDR3: TGTGCCATCAGTGGGGGGGAAACCACTGAAGCTTTCTTT. The V gene is TRBV10-3, the J gene TRBJ1-1; D is perhaps TRBD1 (5 bases). CDR3 length: 13 amino acids. Germline CDR1 reads ENHRY; CDR2 reads SYGVKD. V was clipped by 4 bases and J by 4 bases, with 10 bases between them.

Comments on this clone: The identical CDR3 is also encoded by other nucleotide sequences in the sample. This chain connects TRBV7-9 to TRBJ2-1; 15 nucleotides align to TRBD2. The ends lost 3 bases at V and 9 bases at J; junction bases unmatched: 3. Germline V CDR1 and CDR2: SEHNR, FQNEAQ (reference sequence). CDR3 length: 15 residues. The CDR3 DNA sequence: TGTGCCAGCAGCTTGGGACTAGCGGGAGGTGGTGAGCAGTTCTTC. This codes for CASSLGLAGGGEQFF.

The gene calls are TRBV25-1 and TRBJ2-2; 7 nucleotides align to TRBD1. Germline assignment: CDR1 MGHDK and CDR2 SYGVNS. The trim removed 4 bases at V and 3 bases at J, leaving 5 bases unmatched. The CDR3 has 15 residues. In nucleotides, the CDR3 is TGTGCCAGCAGTGTACGGGACAGAGACACCGGGGAGCTGTTTTTT. Translating it yields CASSVRDRDTGELFF.

On this clone: In the same sample, other DNA sequences code for this CDR3. The V and J genes are TRBV20-1 and TRBJ2-7; no clear D. The CDR3 consists of 10 residues. Germline V gives CDR1 DFQATT, CDR2 SNEGSKA (reference sequence). V dropped 5 bases and J dropped 2 bases, with 4 bases sitting between them. DNA for the CDR3: TGCAGTGCTGTCGCCTACGAGCAGTACTTC. Translation gives CSAVAYEQYF.

In this sample, this clone turned up a few times. V usage is TRBV7-6 and J usage is TRBJ1-1, with D uncertain. The length of the CDR3 is 14 residues. Germline assignment: CDR1 SGHVS and CDR2 FNYEAQ. The V end was cut by 1 base, the J end by 4 bases, with 10 bases between. Written as DNA, the CDR3 is TGTGCCAGCAGCTTAGGGGGTGGCGGCACTGAAGCTTTCTTT. It encodes CASSLGGGGTEAFF.

This clone occurred once. The chain joins TRBV10-2 to TRBJ1-5; no firm D call. CDR3 length: 14 residues. Germline lookup yields CDR1 WSHSY and CDR2 SAAADI. The ends were cut back, 9 bases at V and 2 bases at J, with 14 bases in the middle. CDR3 protein: CASTASGGNQPQHF. CDR3 coding DNA: TGCGCCAGTACGGCCTCTGGGGGCAATCAGCCCCAGCATTTT.

The V and J genes are TRBV28 and TRBJ1-3; 8 positions agree with TRBD1. The trim removed 5 bases at V and 4 bases at J, leaving 7 bases unmatched. This CDR3 is 15 amino acids long. Germline CDR1 and CDR2: MDHEN and SYDVKM. The CDR3 sequence is CASSITGGGGNTIYF. In DNA form, the CDR3 reads TGTGCCAGCAGTATAACAGGGGGGGGAGGAAACACCATATATTTT.

As regards this clone: The same CDR3 arises from other DNA sequences in this sample as well. The rearrangement links TRBV6-5 to TRBJ2-6, with D perhaps given as TRBD1 or TRBD2 (5 bases each). The germline V and J ends were trimmed by 0 bases and 1 base, with 7 bases remaining between them. Germline V lookup: CDR1 MNHEY, CDR2 SVGAGI. The CDR3 spans 16 residues. Here the CDR3 reads CASSYSRGSGANVLTF. The CDR3 DNA sequence: TGTGCCAGCAGTTACTCGAGGGGTTCTGGGGCCAACGTCCTGACTTTC.